This T cell receptor beta chain emerged from a study of shared clonotypes between healthy human individuals (dated by TCRdb to the early 2020s). Regarding the research as a whole: The cohort included three men and a couple of women between 18 and 49 years of age. Per donor, three plates each were used for CD4 naive and CD4 memory, two for CD8 naive, and one for CD8 memory. To estimate repertoire size and how much clonotype sharing occurs between individuals, the study deeply sequenced the blood TCR repertoires of a handful of healthy adults. To increase sequencing depth and limit assay-specific biases, TCR repertoire library preparation and sequencing were carried out by different laboratories using diverse techniques. Between about 0.9 and 10 billion PBMCs per donor were obtained by leukapheresis. Broader findings and caveats from the paper: Naive subsets generally had larger estimated clonotype richness than memory subsets did. Higher generation probabilities were observed for clonotypes shared by all four sorted-subset donors than for non-shared clonotypes. When several donors were compared, the shared fraction of clonotypes was about 5.2% for naive CD4, more than 3% for naive CD8, roughly 2.5% for memory CD4, and 0.35% to 0.4% for memory CD8. Incomplete sequencing was indicated by rarefaction of sorted-subset datasets, despite the large sequencing depth. Pairwise subsampling led to the expectation that sequencing depth would affect the degree of clonotype sharing among donors. Because the study included a small number of donors, the genetic and exposure-history diversity represented was limited. Sampling was limited to blood, and TCR repertoires in tissue likely differ from TCR repertoires in blood.

V is reduced by 6 bases and J by 1 base, leaving a spacing of 13 bases between them. The CDR3, from cysteine to phenylalanine, totals 15 residues. The DNA shown is the 45-base CDR3, in frame from base 1. The CDR1 and CDR2 encoded by the germline V gene are MDHEN and SYDVKM. To note about this clone: The antigen it binds to is not known. No much larger clone is present one base from it, and per-base qualities are unavailable.

TCR CDR3 regions were amplified from genomic DNA by multiplex PCR using the deep immunoSEQ assay. Extracted genomic DNA from each cell subset was spread evenly across all wells of several immunoSEQ 96-well plates, with each plate serving as a replicate. For sorted subsets, about 200 ng genomic DNA, equal to about 30,000 T cell genomes, was loaded into each replicate PCR. Purified libraries were measured with a Qubit 3.0 fluorometer, size-checked on a Bioanalyzer 2100, and measured again with the KAPA Library Quantification kit. Each immunoSEQ 96-well plate was sequenced on its own single-read 150-cycle Illumina NextSeq 550 flow cell. For the original study's pipeline: Because the immunoSEQ output included only junctional sequences and no quality scores, the filtering could not be the same as the filtering used for full-length reads. To assign V/J genes and CDR3, sequences were annotated using PyIR, a Python wrapper for IgBLAST v1.9, with IMGT germline references. Reads were removed for weak V/J assignments (E-value above 1e-6), missing CDR3, stop codons, out-of-frame junctions, or ambiguous translated residues. V3J clonotypes were defined as sequences sharing the same inferred V gene, J gene, and CDR3 amino acid sequence. The percentage overlap between two repertoires was calculated by dividing the number of shared unique clonotypes by the size of the smaller repertoire. Three approaches were used to assess repertoire richness: RTK rarefaction, the Chao1 estimator, and Recon v2.1 estimates of unobserved clonotypes. Generation probabilities were computed with OLGA for all TCRbeta clonotypes obtained by the gDNA method from several donors. Held by TCRdb, this immuneACCESS table contains in-frame sequences only and omits some clones. Under half of the omission traces to an unresolved V gene where checked; the cause of the rest is unknown. That table supplies the V and J calls and clone size; D and trimming were determined from the DNA. Recorded for this sample are approximately 180,000 clones; 90% to 95% of them occurred a single time. The biggest ten clones account for around 0.067% of the sample.

Donors were healthy HIV-negative adults with no recently reported acute infections or vaccinations. Every donor was a Caucasian adult living in Nashville, Tennessee, USA. CD4+ T cells were enriched by magnetic negative selection; naive cells were then positively selected on CD45RA, and the negative fraction formed the memory subset. Blood was obtained by leukapheresis, after which PBMCs were separated by Ficoll-Histopaque density gradient centrifugation and cryopreserved in liquid nitrogen vapor phase. Analytical flow cytometry was used to check the purity and quantity of each magnetically sorted T cell population. From each sorted fraction, genomic DNA was isolated and quantified by UV absorbance on a Nanodrop 2000c.

The sample was naive CD4+ T cells sorted from blood. The cell subset or site label, read with the paper, signifies: CD45RA+ positively selected. The TCR sequence derives from a woman younger than 45 in good health. The sequence is built from TRBV28 and TRBJ1-5; the D gene is perhaps TRBD1, from 5 matching bases. CDR3 protein: CASRPGVWSNQPQHF. The nucleotide sequence reads TGTGCCAGCAGGCCGGGGGTGTGGAGCAATCAGCCCCAGCATTTT.